The source of this T cell receptor beta chain is a study of shared clonotypes between healthy human individuals. Study results and limitations: Deeper or shallower sequencing was expected to change how clonotypes are shared among donors.

The method was immunoSEQ multiplex PCR; TCRdb's version includes in-frame clones alone and lacks a portion of them. Among about 510,000 clones listed, about 96% were seen once. The trim removed 4 bases at V and 4 bases at J, leaving 14 bases unmatched. The germline V gene has CDR1 SGHDT and CDR2 YYEEEE. The length of the CDR3 is 17 residues. Note on this clone: The antigen is unknown.

There were no recent acute infections or vaccinations among the donors, who were healthy HIV-negative adults. The rearrangement uses TRBV5-6 and TRBJ2-3; 8 bases align to TRBD2. The sequenced sample was naive CD4+ T cells sorted from blood. Subset in this sample: CD45RA+ positively selected. The receptor's source is a woman aged 30 to 39 in good health. The CDR3 protein is CASSPMGGGRISDTQYF. Written as DNA, the CDR3 is TGTGCCAGCAGCCCCATGGGTGGCGGGAGGATTTCAGATACGCAGTATTTT.